Presented here are 24 T cell receptor beta chains from one specimen sequenced in a study of blood T cells in healthy people across ages. Through a sample-barcoded 5' primer and a J-beta primer mix, a second PCR was run for roughly 6 to 12 cycles. Via MiXCR, TCRdb re-called the 5' RACE reads, giving one row per CDR3 protein. The sample contains some 370,000 distinct CDR3 sequences, approximately 51% of which appear only once. Sequencing used blood. Receptor source: a man aged 55 to 70 in good health.

This chain joins TRBV7-2 and TRBJ2-1; 11 bases align to TRBD2. The CDR3 is 15 residues long. CDR1 is SGHTA and CDR2 is FQGNSA in the germline V gene. The V gene end was trimmed by 4 bases and the J gene end by 11 bases; junction bases not matched to a gene: 10. The CDR3 DNA reads as TGTGCCAGCAGCTCGGAAGGGCTAGCGGGGGGAAAGCAGTTCTTC. Protein sequence: CASSSEGLAGGKQFF. The variable domain in full, with the rest retrieved from reference TRBV7-2 and TRBJ2-1, is GAGVSQSPSNKVTEKGKDVELRCDPISGHTALYWYRQSLGQGLEFLIYFQGNSAPDKSGLPSDRFSAERTGGSVSTLTIQRTQQEDSAVYLCASSSEGLAGGKQFFGPGTRLTVL.

This clonotype was observed a handful of times. The chain couples TRBV20-1 to TRBJ2-3; D uncertain. V lost 8 bases and J 3 bases, leaving 15 bases between the germline ends. This CDR3 contains 13 residues. Germline lookup yields CDR1 DFQATT and CDR2 SNEGSKA (reference sequence). The CDR3 loop reads CSSLGFRTDTQYF. The CDR3 nucleotides read TGCAGTTCTCTAGGCTTTCGGACAGATACGCAGTATTTT.

The table lists this clonotype with many counts. V and J are TRBV2 and TRBJ2-1; 9 nucleotides line up with TRBD1. V was clipped by 6 bases and J by 8 bases; unmatched bases: 11. The CDR3 loop spans 15 amino acids. Germline V lookup: CDR1 SNHLY, CDR2 FYNNEI. The CDR3, as DNA: TGTGCCAGCAGCGGAGGGGGGACAGGGCGTGATGAGCAGTTCTTC. Its translation is CASSGGGTGRDEQFF.

This rearrangement joins TRBV7-2 to TRBJ2-7; possibly TRBD2 for D (6 bases). This CDR3 is built from 15 residues. Trimming took off 6 bases at V and 4 bases at J, with 19 bases between the two ends. Germline CDR1 and CDR2: SGHTA and FQGNSA. Written as DNA, the CDR3 is TGTGCCAGCAGTTCTCCTGGGGACTCGAGGTACGAGCAGTACTTC. It encodes CASSSPGDSRYEQYF.

V gene TRBV29-1 combines with J gene TRBJ1-6; D ambiguous. Germline lookup yields CDR1 SQVTM and CDR2 ANQGSEA. The CDR3 runs 12 residues. The V end lost 6 bases, the J end lost 7 bases, and 10 bases lay between the germline ends. CDR3 residues: CSVADPNSPLHF. The CDR3 nucleotides read TGCAGCGTGGCCGATCCGAATTCACCCCTCCACTTT.

CDR3 region: CASSYSVGVETQYF. The CDR3 coding sequence is TGTGCCAGCAGTTACTCGGTGGGGGTAGAGACCCAGTACTTC. This chain uses TRBV6-2 or TRBV6-3 with TRBJ2-5; either TRBD1 or TRBD2 may supply D (5 bases each). Trimming removed 0 bases from V and 4 bases from J, with 9 bases in between. This CDR3 is 14 amino acids long. Germline V gives CDR1 MNHEY, CDR2 SVGEGT.

This clonotype was detected a few times. This chain uses TRBV6-1 with TRBJ2-1; 10 bases are shared with TRBD2. V lost 7 bases, J lost 0 bases, and 9 bases stayed unmatched. The CDR3 is made up of 17 amino acids. Germline lookup yields CDR1 MNHNS and CDR2 SASEGT. The CDR3 region has the DNA TGTGCCAGCAAGGCCCGAAGCGGGGGGGCCTCCTACAATGAGCAGTTCTTC. Its translation is CASKARSGGASYNEQFF.

The V call is TRBV29-1, the J call TRBJ2-7; D is ambiguous. With 6 bases removed from V and 7 bases from J, the gap between germline ends came to 25 bases. Germline V gene data show CDR1 as SQVTM and CDR2 as ANQGSEA. The CDR3 extends over 15 amino acids. Here the CDR3 DNA reads TGCAGCGTCAAGGGTCCGGAGAGCTCCTACAATGAGCAGTACTTC. Amino acids: CSVKGPESSYNEQYF.

In its sample, this clonotype was seen a few times. The rearrangement joins TRBV7-2 to TRBJ2-3; D is perhaps TRBD1 or TRBD2 (6 bases each). The CDR3 extends over 16 amino acids. Germline V lookup: CDR1 SGHTA, CDR2 FQGNSA. V lost 2 bases and J 2 bases, leaving 14 bases between the germline ends. The DNA for the CDR3 is TGTGCCAGCAGCTTATCCACGGGGGCGACCACAGATACGCAGTATTTT. As protein: CASSLSTGATTDTQYF.

The chain links TRBV19 to TRBJ2-5; 8 nucleotides agree with TRBD1. The CDR3 totals 13 residues. The germline CDR1 and CDR2 sequences are LNHDA and SQIVND (reference sequence). The trim removed 7 bases at V and 5 bases at J, leaving 6 bases unmatched. CDR3 nucleotides: TGTGCCAGTAAGCAGGGGGCAGGGGAGACCCAGTACTTC. Translating gives CASKQGAGETQYF.

This clonotype appeared a few times. The V gene is TRBV11-1, the J gene TRBJ2-5, with TRBD2 identical over 7 bases. Germline assignment: CDR1 SGHAT and CDR2 FQDESV (reference sequence). J was trimmed by 5 bases and V by 8 bases; bases with no gene match: 11. The CDR3 is 14 residues long. The CDR3 loop is CASRRAGMLETQYF. CDR3 DNA sequence: TGTGCCAGCCGACGAGCGGGGATGTTGGAGACCCAGTACTTC.

This clonotype has a handful of counts. V and J are TRBV12-3 or TRBV12-4 and TRBJ2-7; D is possibly TRBD2 (6 bases). CDR3 length: 15 residues. V was shortened by 2 bases and J by 6 bases, with 17 bases between the two germline ends. DNA for the CDR3: TGTGCCAGCAGTTTAATGGCGGGGAAGGCCAGCGAGCAGTACTTC. This codes for CASSLMAGKASEQYF.

The rearrangement uses TRBV21-1 and TRBJ2-3; the listed D gene, TRBD1, was not tested against the DNA. TRBV21-1 is designated a pseudogene. This CDR3 spans 16 amino acids. CDR3 in amino acids: CASSGPDGTSTDAQYF. Written as DNA, the CDR3 is TGTGCCAGCAGCGGGCCGGACGGGACCAGCACAGATGCGCAGTATTTT.

This clonotype has at least ten counts. The chain couples TRBV7-9 to TRBJ1-2; maybe TRBD1 (5 bases). The germline CDR1 and CDR2 sequences are SEHNR and FQNEAQ (reference sequence). V lost 5 bases to trimming and J lost 4 bases, with 11 bases between them. This CDR3 is built from 13 residues. The CDR3 DNA sequence: TGTGCCAGCAGCACCGGGGGGGTCTATGGCTACACCTTC. Its translation is CASSTGGVYGYTF.

The genes are TRBV12-3 or TRBV12-4 and TRBJ2-1; D may be TRBD1 or TRBD2 (5 bases each). The V and J ends lost 2 bases and 6 bases respectively, with 14 bases between them. This CDR3 contains 15 residues. The CDR3 loop reads CASSLWGRQLNEQFF. The CDR3 DNA reads TGTGCCAGCAGTTTATGGGGACGGCAGCTCAATGAGCAGTTCTTC.

The chain is built from TRBV12-3 or TRBV12-4 and TRBJ2-1, with no clear D. This CDR3 contains 12 residues. V was trimmed by 3 bases and J by 7 bases, leaving 7 bases between them. CDR3 DNA sequence: TGTGCCAGCAGTTTCGGCGAGAATGAGCAGTTCTTC. Its protein is CASSFGENEQFF.

Comments on this clonotype: A much larger clone sits a single nucleotide away, making a read error possible. The chain employs TRBV9 and TRBJ2-7; 9 bases match TRBD2. CDR3 size: 14 residues. Germline CDR1 and CDR2: SGDLS and YYNGEE. The CDR3 DNA is TGTGCCAGCAGCGCGACTAGCGGCTCCTACGGGCAGTACTTC. Its translation is CASSATSGSYGQYF.

V is TRBV5-1 and J is TRBJ1-5, with D tentatively TRBD1 (6 bases). Germline CDR1 and CDR2: SGHRS and YFSETQ. Trimming removed 0 bases at V and 4 bases at J, with 11 bases between. This CDR3 spans 15 amino acids. The CDR3 protein is CASSLDGGLNQPQHF. Here the CDR3 DNA reads TGCGCCAGCAGCTTGGATGGGGGCCTGAATCAGCCCCAGCATTTT.

The DNA of the CDR3 is TGCGGATTTGGATCACCCCTCCACTTT. This gives the protein CGFGSPLHF. The chain has TRBV20-1 and TRBJ1-6; D gene uncertain. Germline V CDR1 and CDR2: DFQATT, SNEGSKA (reference sequence). The CDR3 spans 9 residues.

The V call is TRBV6-6, the J call TRBJ2-7; 8 nucleotides match TRBD2. The CDR3 totals 15 residues. Germline CDR1 MNHNY, CDR2 SVGAGI (reference sequence). The trim removed 7 bases at V and 2 bases at J, leaving 10 bases unmatched. For the CDR3, the DNA is TGTGCCAGCACCTCCACCGGGACTAGACCCTACGAGCAGTACTTC. This codes for CASTSTGTRPYEQYF.

The chain uses TRBV20-1 and TRBJ2-7; D gene uncertain. The CDR3 has 13 residues. The V gene lost 6 bases and the J gene lost 2 bases, with 14 bases spanning the gap. Germline V CDR1 and CDR2: DFQATT, SNEGSKA (reference sequence). The CDR3 region is CSASETSTYEQYF. CDR3 DNA sequence: TGCAGTGCGAGTGAGACATCTACCTACGAGCAGTACTTC.

This clonotype was detected only a few times. The V gene is TRBV12-5, the J gene TRBJ2-1; weak D call: TRBD2 (6 bases). Trimming removed 7 bases from V and 12 bases from J, with 16 bases in between. Germline CDR1 and CDR2: LGHNT and FRNRAP. The CDR3 runs 12 residues. DNA for the CDR3: TGTGCTAGTGCCTCCGTGCGGGATGGGCAGTTCTTC. It is translated as CASASVRDGQFF.

This sequence joins TRBV4-1 and TRBJ1-4; 9 bases agree with TRBD1. The CDR3 totals 19 residues. Germline V gene lookup returns CDR1 MGHRA and CDR2 YSYEKL. After removal of 2 bases from V and 0 bases from J, the junction contained 10 bases not matched to a gene. The DNA of the CDR3 is TGCGCCAGCAGCCAATCTCGACAGGGGGGAGAGGCAACTAATGAAAAACTGTTTTTT. Protein sequence: CASSQSRQGGEATNEKLFF.

The chain recombines TRBV20-1 with TRBJ1-6; 9 nucleotides line up with TRBD1. CDR3 size: 13 residues. The J segment lost 7 bases and the V segment lost 6 bases, leaving 4 bases of the junction unmatched. Germline V gene sequence: CDR1 DFQATT, CDR2 SNEGSKA (reference sequence). CDR3 region: CSAIQGANSPLHF. The CDR3 coding sequence is TGCAGTGCCATACAGGGGGCGAATTCACCCCTCCACTTT.